Below, 9 T cell receptor beta chains from the same sample are listed, as sequenced in a study of blood T cell repertoires in COVID-19 (dated by TCRdb to 2020 to 2021). Library creation used the immunoSEQ multiplex PCR assay. TCRdb's version of the immuneACCESS table is confined to in-frame rearrangements and falls short of the full clone set. An unresolved V gene accounts for under half of the shortfall where checked; the remainder is of unknown origin. This sample gives under 350,000 clones in total; 65% to 90% of them show up just once. The ten largest clones take up 13% of the sample. The specimen sequenced was peripheral blood. These receptors all come from a human donor in a cohort sampled during active COVID-19.

The rearrangement joins TRBV6-5 to TRBJ1-5; tentative D call: TRBD1 (6 bases). Between the trimmed V and J ends, which lost 2 bases and 10 bases, there was a span of 15 bases. The CDR3 sequence is 14 residues long. The germline gives CDR1 MNHEY, CDR2 SVGAGI. DNA for the CDR3: TGTGCCAGCAGTTACGGGGGCCGTTTAGGACCCCAGCATTTT. Its protein is CASSYGGRLGPQHF.

The J gene is TRBJ2-1, the V gene TRBV6-5, with D tentatively TRBD2 (6 bases). The CDR3 is made up of 14 amino acids. Trimming removed 6 bases at V and 4 bases at J, with 13 bases between. The germline CDR1 and CDR2 sequences are MNHEY and SVGAGI. CDR3 in amino acids: CASRERAYYNEQFF. CDR3 DNA sequence: TGTGCCAGCAGGGAGCGGGCTTATTACAATGAGCAGTTCTTC.

This chain joins TRBV28 and TRBJ1-6, with D possibly being TRBD1 (6 bases). Trimming took off 9 bases at V and 10 bases at J, with 22 bases between the two ends. The CDR3 has 15 amino acids. Germline CDR1 reads MDHEN; CDR2 reads SYDVKM. CDR3 DNA: TGTGCCAGTACCCCCTCGGGGGGCGGGGGGTCACCCCTCCACTTT. This translates into CASTPSGGGGSPLHF.

The chain joins TRBV4-2 to TRBJ2-5, with 9 bases fitting TRBD1. The V segment lost 4 bases and the J segment 7 bases; nucleotides outside the gene matches: 10. The CDR3 consists of 15 residues. CDR1 LGHNA and CDR2 YNFKEQ come from the germline V gene. DNA of the CDR3: TGTGCCAGCAGCCCATCCGGGACAGGGAAGGGGACCCAGTACTTC. It codes for CASSPSGTGKGTQYF.

J is TRBJ2-2 and V is TRBV3-1 (or the pseudogene TRBV3-2); 7 nucleotides align to TRBD1. CDR1 is LGHDT, CDR2 YNNKEL, per germline (reference sequence). V gave up 1 base and J gave up 1 base; unmatched junction bases: 3. The CDR3 consists of 16 residues. CDR3 DNA sequence: TGTGCCAGCAGCCAAGGTGACAGGGTGAACACCGGGGAGCTGTTTTTT. Translated, it gives CASSQGDRVNTGELFF.

About this clone: A read error may produce the germline difference seen at one junction end. The chain has TRBV3-1 (or the pseudogene TRBV3-2) and TRBJ2-2, with 14 nucleotides matching TRBD2. Per germline, CDR1 LGHDT and CDR2 YNNKEL (reference sequence). The CDR3 is 18 amino acids. CDR3 nucleotide sequence: TGTGCCAGCACCCAAATAGGGACTAGCGGGAGTAAGGCCGGGGAGCTGTTTTTT. This gives the protein CASTQIGTSGSKAGELFF.

The chain joins TRBV6-2 or TRBV6-3 to TRBJ2-1, with 7 positions matching TRBD2. Germline V CDR1 and CDR2: MNHEY, SVGEGT. The CDR3 runs 15 residues. The J segment lost 5 bases and the V segment lost 0 bases, leaving 4 bases of the junction unmatched. The CDR3 coding sequence is TGTGCCAGCAGTTACTCGAACCTAGCGGACAATGAGCAGTTCTTC. Encoded protein: CASSYSNLADNEQFF.

Points on this clone: A much larger clone lies a single base off, so this may be a read error. The chain uses TRBV7-2 and TRBJ1-1, with D possibly matching TRBD1 (6 bases). The germline V gene has CDR1 SGHTA and CDR2 FQGNSA. With 5 bases removed from V and 5 bases from J, the gap between germline ends came to 12 bases. The CDR3 runs 13 residues. Here the CDR3 reads CASSPRTVTEAFF. Here the CDR3 DNA reads TGTGCCAGCAGCCCGAGGACAGTGACTGAAGCTTTCTTT.

The gene calls are TRBV18 and TRBJ1-1; D unresolved. CDR1 and CDR2 from the germline V gene are KGHSH and LQKENI. V shed 4 bases and J shed 9 bases, with 15 bases lying between them. This CDR3 is 13 amino acids long. For the CDR3, the DNA is TGTGCCAGCTCACAGACCGAGGGTAGTAAAGCTTTCTTT. This gives the protein CASSQTEGSKAFF.